Following are 9 T cell receptor beta chains from one sample sequenced in a study of PD-1 blockade in classical Hodgkin lymphoma. Repertoires were generated with immunoSEQ multiplex PCR, while TCRdb's copy carries only in-frame clones and drops some. The sample carries more than 75,000 clones, about 92% recorded once. As for time point: cycle 4 day 1 (C4D1), after less than seven weeks of nivolumab. Each patient's relapse followed autologous stem cell transplantation, and brentuximab vedotin exposure varied. The source material was peripheral blood mononuclear cells (PBMCs), sampled before the fourth cycle of nivolumab. The source of these receptors is a human donor with classical Hodgkin lymphoma.

The chain couples TRBV7-9 to TRBJ1-3; no clear D gene. Trimming removed 1 base from V and 0 bases from J, with 7 bases in between. CDR1 is SEHNR, CDR2 FQNEAQ, per germline (reference sequence). The CDR3 extends over 15 amino acids. CDR3 region: CASSLGEGSGNTIYF. Here the CDR3 DNA reads TGTGCCAGCAGCTTAGGGGAGGGCTCTGGAAACACCATATATTTT.

V is TRBV30 and J is TRBJ2-4; 9 bases agree with TRBD2. The V and J ends lost 1 base and 6 bases, in that order; junction bases with no gene match: 7. CDR3 length equals 15 residues. Per germline, CDR1 GTSNPN and CDR2 SVGIG (reference sequence). The CDR3 protein is CAWSGGRAFSNIQYF. The CDR3 bases are TGTGCCTGGAGTGGCGGGAGGGCCTTCTCAAACATTCAGTACTTC.

The chain recombines TRBV5-1 with TRBJ2-5, with a possible D match to TRBD1 (6 bases). V lost 1 base and J lost 3, with 16 bases in between. This CDR3 is 16 amino acids long. Germline CDR1 SGHRS, CDR2 YFSETQ. CDR3 bases: TGCGCCAGCAGCTTGTTGGACCAGGGGCCTAAAGAGACCCAGTACTTC. It codes for CASSLLDQGPKETQYF.

The genes are TRBV28 and TRBJ1-2, with TRBD1 identical over 12 bases. V shed 3 bases, J shed 5 bases, and the junction held 7 bases outside the gene matches. CDR1 is MDHEN, CDR2 SYDVKM, per germline. The CDR3 runs 16 residues. CDR3 sequence (DNA): TGTGCCAGCAGTTTCCCCGGGACAGGGGGCGGATATGGCTACACCTTC. It specifies CASSFPGTGGGYGYTF.

The chain combines TRBV27 with TRBJ2-7, with no clear D. CDR1 is MNHEY, CDR2 SMNVEV, per germline (reference sequence). The CDR3 extends over 15 amino acids. V gave up 2 bases and J gave up 0 bases, with 11 bases separating them. CDR3 sequence reads: CASSLLGPGSYEQYF. DNA for the CDR3: TGTGCCAGCAGTTTACTCGGGCCGGGCTCCTACGAGCAGTACTTC.

This clone came up once. This chain connects TRBV25-1 to TRBJ2-7; D is undetermined. The CDR3 length is 13 residues. Between the trimmed V and J ends, which lost 4 bases and 2 bases, there was a span of 9 bases. Germline assignment: CDR1 MGHDK and CDR2 SYGVNS. The CDR3 reads CASSVTPTYEQYF. The CDR3, as DNA: TGTGCCAGCAGTGTGACTCCCACCTACGAGCAGTACTTC.

CDR3 nucleotides: TGTGCCAGCAGCGTAGCCCCACGCCAGGGACAGAACACTGAAGCTTTCTTT. This gives the protein CASSVAPRQGQNTEAFF. This chain joins TRBV9 and TRBJ1-1, with a tentative D call TRBD1 (6 bases). The V gene's germline CDR1 is SGDLS and CDR2 YYNGEE. This CDR3 region has 17 residues. V lost 0 bases and J lost 1, with 16 bases in between.

This clone was observed a single time. The gene calls are TRBV18 and TRBJ1-3; tentatively, D is TRBD1 (5 bases). Germline CDR1 KGHSH, CDR2 LQKENI. The CDR3 totals 17 residues. Trimming shortened V by 1 base and J by 0 bases, and 13 bases separated the two germline ends. The CDR3 here is CASSPQTGLSSGNTIYF. CDR3 sequence (DNA): TGTGCCAGCTCACCACAAACAGGTCTTAGCTCTGGAAACACCATATATTTT.

The chain links TRBV19 to TRBJ1-5; tentative D call: TRBD1 (5 bases). V dropped 7 bases and J dropped 6 bases, with 13 bases sitting between them. Germline V gene lookup returns CDR1 LNHDA and CDR2 SQIVND (reference sequence). The length of the CDR3 is 13 residues. The CDR3 sequence: CASNPGYSQPQHF. DNA of the CDR3: TGTGCCAGTAACCCAGGGTATTCTCAGCCCCAGCATTTT.